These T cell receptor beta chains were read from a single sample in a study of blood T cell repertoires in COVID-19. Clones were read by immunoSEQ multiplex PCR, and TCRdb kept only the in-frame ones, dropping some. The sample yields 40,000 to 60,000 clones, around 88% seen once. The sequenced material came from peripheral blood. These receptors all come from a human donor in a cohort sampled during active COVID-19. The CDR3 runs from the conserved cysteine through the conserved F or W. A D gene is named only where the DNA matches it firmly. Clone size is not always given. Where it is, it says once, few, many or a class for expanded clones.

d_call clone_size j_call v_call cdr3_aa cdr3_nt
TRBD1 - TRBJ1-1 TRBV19 CASSSRQGRTEAFF TGTGCCAGTAGTAGTAGACAGGGAAGAACTGAAGCTTTCTTT
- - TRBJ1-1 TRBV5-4 CASSPSGRDTEAFF TGTGCCAGCAGCCCGTCCGGGAGAGACACTGAAGCTTTCTTT
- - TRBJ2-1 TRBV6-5 CASSRDTSNEQFF TGTGCCAGCAGCCGCGACACTTCCAATGAGCAGTTCTTC
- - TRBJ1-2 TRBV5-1 CASSLVAGAESYTF TGCGCCAGCAGCTTAGTGGCAGGGGCTGAGAGCTACACCTTC
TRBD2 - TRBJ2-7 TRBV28 CASSLELAGADEQYF TGTGCCAGCAGTTTGGAACTAGCGGGAGCGGACGAGCAGTACTTC
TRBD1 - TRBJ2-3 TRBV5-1 CASSVNRQGVTDTQYF TGCGCCAGCAGCGTAAATCGACAGGGGGTCACAGATACGCAGTATTTT
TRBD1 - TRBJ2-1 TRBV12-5 CASGTGTGFNEQFF TGTGCTAGTGGCACCGGGACAGGGTTCAATGAGCAGTTCTTC
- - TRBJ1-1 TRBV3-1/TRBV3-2 CASSLGGFRAFF TGTGCCAGCAGCCTGGGGGGTTTTCGGGCTTTCTTT
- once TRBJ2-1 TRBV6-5 CASIPAGFYNEQFF TGTGCCAGCATTCCGGCCGGGTTCTACAATGAGCAGTTCTTC
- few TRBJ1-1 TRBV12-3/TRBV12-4 CASMSRVEAFF TGTGCCAGCATGTCCCGGGTCGAAGCTTTCTTT
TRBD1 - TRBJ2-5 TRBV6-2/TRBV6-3 CASTPPPLTGWGETQYF TGTGCCAGCACCCCACCCCCCCTGACAGGGTGGGGCGAGACCCAGTACTTC
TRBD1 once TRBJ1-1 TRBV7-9 CASSLEGAITEAFF TGTGCCAGCAGCTTGGAGGGGGCGATCACTGAAGCTTTCTTT
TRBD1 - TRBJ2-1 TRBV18 CASSPRTGAFSYNEQFF TGTGCCAGCTCACCACGGACAGGGGCCTTCTCCTACAATGAGCAGTTCTTC
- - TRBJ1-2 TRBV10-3 CAISEGMATTGYTF TGTGCCATCAGTGAAGGTATGGCCACGACAGGCTACACCTTC
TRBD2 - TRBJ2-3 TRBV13 CASSFSAGGVHTQYF TGTGCCAGCAGCTTCTCGGCGGGGGGCGTGCATACGCAGTATTTT
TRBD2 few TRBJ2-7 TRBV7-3 CASSKSLAGDDEQYF TGTGCCAGCAGTAAGAGTCTAGCGGGGGACGACGAGCAGTACTTC
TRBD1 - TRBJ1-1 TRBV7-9 CASSPRGTGDTEAFF TGTGCCAGCAGCCCCCGGGGGACAGGGGACACTGAAGCTTTCTTT
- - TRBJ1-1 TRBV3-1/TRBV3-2 CASSQDPGYGNTEAFF TGTGCCAGCAGCCAAGATCCCGGGTACGGGAACACTGAAGCTTTCTTT
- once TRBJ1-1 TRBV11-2 CASSLAGSPEAFF TGTGCCAGCAGCTTAGCTGGCAGTCCTGAAGCTTTCTTT
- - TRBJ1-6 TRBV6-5 CATGRENSPLHF TGTGCCACAGGACGGGAGAATTCACCCCTCCACTTT
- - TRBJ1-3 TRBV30 CAWSWNRGNTIYF TGTGCCTGGAGTTGGAACAGGGGAAACACCATATATTTT
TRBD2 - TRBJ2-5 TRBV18 CASSPTSGPQETQYF TGTGCCAGCTCACCCACTAGCGGTCCACAAGAGACCCAGTACTTC
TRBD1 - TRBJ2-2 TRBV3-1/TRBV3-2 CASSQDRAGGYVGELFF TGTGCCAGCAGCCAAGATAGGGCAGGGGGCTATGTCGGGGAGCTGTTTTTT
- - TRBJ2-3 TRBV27 CASSFSWRQGRTDTQYF TGTGCCAGCAGTTTCTCTTGGCGGCAGGGCCGAACAGATACGCAGTATTTT
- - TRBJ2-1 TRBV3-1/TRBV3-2 CASTRTGGDSYNEQFF TGTGCCAGCACCCGGACCGGGGGTGACTCCTACAATGAGCAGTTCTTC
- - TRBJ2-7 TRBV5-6 CASSPLRSGSYEQYF TGTGCCAGCAGTCCTCTCCGGAGCGGTTCCTACGAGCAGTACTTC
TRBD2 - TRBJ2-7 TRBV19 CASSTGTPVRSIAGGVKF TGTGCCAGTAGTACCGGGACACCCGTAAGATCCATAGCGGGAGGAGTCAAGTTC
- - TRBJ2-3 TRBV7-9 CASSFSSRTPQYF TGTGCCAGCAGCTTCTCTAGCCGGACCCCACAGTATTTT
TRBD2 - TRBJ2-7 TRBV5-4 CASSLDLAGPSEQYF TGTGCCAGCAGCTTGGATCTAGCGGGGCCGAGCGAGCAGTACTTC
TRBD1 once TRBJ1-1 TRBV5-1 CASSLALSGGMNTEAFF TGCGCCAGCAGCTTGGCCCTGTCAGGGGGCATGAACACTGAAGCTTTCTTT
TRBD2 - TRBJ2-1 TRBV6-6 CASSQAGGPYNEQFF TGTGCCAGCAGTCAGGCGGGAGGGCCCTACAATGAGCAGTTCTTC
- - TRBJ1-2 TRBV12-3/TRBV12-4 CAVRRAGYTF TGTGCCGTGAGGCGGGCTGGCTACACCTTC
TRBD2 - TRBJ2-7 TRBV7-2 CASSLAGTSSSYEQYF TGTGCCAGCAGCTTAGCCGGGACTAGCTCAAGCTACGAGCAGTACTTC
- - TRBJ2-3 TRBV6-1 CASSEARPDTQYF TGTGCCAGCAGTGAAGCGCGTCCAGATACGCAGTATTTT
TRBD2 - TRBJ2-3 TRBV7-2 CASSLDLAGGTDTQYF TGTGCCAGCAGCTTAGATCTAGCGGGGGGAACAGATACGCAGTATTTT
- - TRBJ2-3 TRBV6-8 CASRPGADTQYF TGTGCCAGCAGGCCAGGGGCAGATACGCAGTATTTT
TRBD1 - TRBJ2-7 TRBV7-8 CASSLANRGLTLSYEQYF TGTGCCAGCAGCTTAGCGAACAGGGGGCTTACCCTCTCCTACGAGCAGTACTTC